Reported below is one T cell receptor (beta chain). Its antigen remains unidentified. The study ran its PCR with 60 Vbeta and 13 Jbeta primers. Generated by immunoSEQ multiplex PCR, the TCRdb table keeps only in-frame clones and is missing some. The sample holds a few hundred thousand clones, over 90% seen once. This record belongs to a study of cytomegalovirus exposure and HLA in healthy donors. At the level of the study: An earlier analysis identified 120 million or so unique TCR beta sequences in approximately 190 million T cells. Findings and caveats of the study: It has been reported that TCR beta sequences accurately predicted the HLA-A and HLA-B alleles of most subjects. Data from an earlier analysis indicated that most TCR beta V segments were productive either about 90% or about 30% of the time.

The CDR3 is made up of 18 amino acids. CDR1 is GTSNPN, CDR2 SVGIG, per germline (reference sequence). The V segment lost 4 bases and the J segment 7 bases; nucleotides outside the gene matches: 16. The sequence was obtained from a girl aged 2-10 years in good health and CMV-seronegative. The rearrangement uses TRBV30 and TRBJ1-6, with 10 nucleotides matching TRBD1. Sample: PBMCs. The CDR3 spells CAWTPYEIGTGDNSPLHF. The CDR3 DNA follows: TGTGCCTGGACCCCCTATGAAATCGGGACAGGGGACAATTCACCCCTCCACTTT. Full variable domain (missing parts from reference TRBV30 and TRBJ1-6): SQTIHQWPATLVQPVGSPLSLECTVEGTSNPNLYWYRQAAGRGLQLLFYSVGIGQISSEVPQNLSASRPQDRQFILSSKKLLLSDSGFYLCAWTPYEIGTGDNSPLHFGNGTRLTVT.